The 22 T cell receptor beta chains below were found in one sample sequenced in a study of blood T cell repertoires in COVID-19. The data were produced by immunoSEQ multiplex PCR, yet TCRdb's version contains in-frame clones alone and is incomplete. Here the sample spans around 140,000 clones, roughly 88% being singletons. The sample taken for sequencing was peripheral blood. These receptors came from a woman in her forties or fifties with acute or convalescent COVID-19.

This clone was counted a single time. The chain uses TRBV4-1 and TRBJ1-4; a weak D match, TRBD1 (5 bases). With 2 bases removed from V and 1 base from J, the gap between germline ends came to 8 bases. This CDR3 is 15 amino acids long. Germline V gene sequence: CDR1 MGHRA, CDR2 YSYEKL. Here the CDR3 DNA reads TGCGCCAGCAGCCAATGGGGGGAAACTAATGAAAAACTGTTTTTT. Translating it yields CASSQWGETNEKLFF.

The V and J genes are TRBV4-1 and TRBJ2-4; 10 positions agree with TRBD1. The CDR3 has 16 amino acids. V trimming: 3 bases; J trimming: 4 bases; junction bases outside the gene matches: 6. Germline CDR1 is MGHRA and CDR2 is YSYEKL. This CDR3 is CASSQVPGQGKNIQYF. The CDR3 nucleotides read TGCGCCAGCAGCCAGGTACCGGGACAGGGGAAAAACATTCAGTACTTC.

The chain has TRBV3-1 (or the pseudogene TRBV3-2) and TRBJ2-5, with TRBD2 identical over 7 bases. Germline V gene data show CDR1 as LGHDT and CDR2 as YNNKEL (reference sequence). J was trimmed by 3 bases and V by 3 bases; bases with no gene match: 1. The CDR3 has 13 amino acids. For the CDR3, the DNA is TGTGCCAGCAGCCATGCGGGAGAAGAGACCCAGTACTTC. It codes for CASSHAGEETQYF.

The chain recombines TRBV11-3 with TRBJ2-7, with a possible D match to TRBD1 (6 bases). CDR3 size: 13 residues. CDR1 and CDR2 (germline): SGHNT, YENEEA. Trimming left V 5 bases short and J 5 bases short, with 13 bases between. CDR3 residues: CASSPAGADEQYF. As DNA, the CDR3 is TGTGCCAGCAGCCCCGCAGGGGCGGACGAGCAGTACTTC.

This chain links TRBV27 with TRBJ1-6; possibly TRBD1 for D (6 bases). This CDR3 is 20 amino acids long. Germline CDR1 reads MNHEY; CDR2 reads SMNVEV (reference sequence). V gave up 0 bases and J gave up 0 bases, with 18 bases separating them. The CDR3 coding sequence is TGTGCCAGCAGTTTATCGATAGGGACACCTTTGAGCTCCTATAATTCACCCCTCCACTTT. Its protein product is CASSLSIGTPLSSYNSPLHF.

This chain connects TRBV19 to TRBJ1-6; 7 bases map to TRBD1. J lost 0 bases, V lost 7 bases, and 27 bases had no gene match. The CDR3 is made up of 23 amino acids. Germline V lookup: CDR1 LNHDA, CDR2 SQIVND (reference sequence). CDR3 in amino acids: CASIGQDNSLRQVGSSYNSPLHF. The CDR3, as DNA: TGTGCCAGTATCGGACAGGACAACTCCTTGAGGCAAGTCGGGAGCTCCTATAATTCACCCCTCCACTTT. Supplemented by reference TRBV19 and TRBJ1-6, the full variable domain reads DGGITQSPKYLFRKEGQNVTLSCEQNLNHDAMYWYRQDPGQGLRLIYYSQIVNDFQKGDIAEGYSVSREKKESFPLTVTSAQKNPTAFYLCASIGQDNSLRQVGSSYNSPLHFGNGTRLTVT.

V is TRBV18 and J is TRBJ2-1; 7 bases agree with TRBD1. The V gene end was trimmed by 3 bases and the J gene end by 7 bases; junction bases not matched to a gene: 6. The germline V gene encodes CDR1 KGHSH and CDR2 LQKENI. The CDR3 totals 14 residues. In nucleotides, the CDR3 is TGTGCCAGCTCACCTAGACAGGGACGGAATGAGCAGTTCTTC. Its protein product is CASSPRQGRNEQFF. Based on the CDR3 plus reference TRBV18 and TRBJ2-1, the full variable domain is NAGVMQNPRHLVRRRGQEARLRCSPMKGHSHVYWYRQLPEEGLKFMVYLQKENIIDESGMPKERFSAEFPKEGPSILRIQQVVRGDSAAYFCASSPRQGRNEQFFGPGTRLTVL.

This clone was observed a single time. The V and J genes are TRBV19 and TRBJ1-2; D remains ambiguous. The CDR3 totals 11 residues. CDR1 and CDR2 (germline): LNHDA, SQIVND (reference sequence). V gave up 5 bases and J gave up 5 bases, with 6 bases separating them. The CDR3 loop reads CASSSRYGYTF. The CDR3 DNA sequence: TGTGCCAGTAGTTCCCGGTATGGCTACACCTTC. Full variable domain (missing parts from reference TRBV19 and TRBJ1-2): DGGITQSPKYLFRKEGQNVTLSCEQNLNHDAMYWYRQDPGQGLRLIYYSQIVNDFQKGDIAEGYSVSREKKESFPLTVTSAQKNPTAFYLCASSSRYGYTFGSGTRLTVV.

The chain combines TRBV6-5 with TRBJ1-2, with TRBD1 as a possible D gene (5 bases). Trimming pared 7 bases from V and 8 bases from J, leaving 20 bases between. In germline, CDR1 is MNHEY, CDR2 SVGAGI. CDR3 length: 14 residues. The CDR3 bases are TGTGCCAGCACCGCCAACGGGGGATCACCCGGCTACACCTTC. This gives the protein CASTANGGSPGYTF.

This chain links TRBV28 with TRBJ1-6; 7 nucleotides align to TRBD1. There are 15 residues in the CDR3. Losses at the gene ends were 3 bases for V and 7 bases for J; bases not matched to a gene: 6. Germline CDR1 MDHEN, CDR2 SYDVKM. The CDR3, as DNA: TGTGCCAGCAGTTTGGAAACAGGGGTAAATTCACCCCTCCACTTT. As protein: CASSLETGVNSPLHF. The whole variable domain, remainder taken from reference TRBV28 and TRBJ1-6, is DVKVTQSSRYLVKRTGEKVFLECVQDMDHENMFWYRQDPGLGLRLIYFSYDVKMKEKGDIPEGYSVSREKKERFSLILESASTNQTSMYLCASSLETGVNSPLHFGNGTRLTVT.

CDR3 region: CASRRFRGSTDTQYF. The CDR3 region has the DNA TGCGCCAGCAGACGATTCAGGGGTAGCACAGATACGCAGTATTTT. The chain couples TRBV4-1 to TRBJ2-3; TRBD1 might be the D (6 bases). Trimming removed 6 bases at V and 0 bases at J, with 13 bases between. This CDR3 is 15 amino acids long. CDR1 is MGHRA and CDR2 is YSYEKL in the germline V gene.

This CDR3 reads CASTAPGADTQYF. CDR3 DNA: TGTGCCAGCACCGCCCCGGGGGCAGATACGCAGTATTTT. The rearrangement uses TRBV2 and TRBJ2-3; weak D call: TRBD2 (6 bases). The CDR3 spans 13 residues. Germline CDR1 is SNHLY and CDR2 is FYNNEI. The V and J ends lost 7 bases and 4 bases respectively, with 12 bases between them.

The J gene is TRBJ2-1, the V gene TRBV7-8; 14 bases are a match to TRBD2. V was clipped by 4 bases and J by 7 bases; unmatched bases: 9. CDR1 SGHVS and CDR2 FQNEAQ come from the germline V gene. This CDR3 region has 17 residues. CDR3 sequence reads: CASSSPRTSGGLNEQFF. CDR3 sequence (DNA): TGTGCCAGCAGCTCCCCTAGGACTAGCGGGGGGTTGAATGAGCAGTTCTTC.

The V gene is TRBV18, the J gene TRBJ2-5, with D unresolved. Trimming removed 3 bases at V and 5 bases at J, with 7 bases between. The CDR3 runs to 12 residues. Per germline, CDR1 KGHSH and CDR2 LQKENI. CDR3 region: CASSPNGETQYF. As DNA, the CDR3 is TGTGCCAGCTCACCCAACGGGGAGACCCAGTACTTC.

In its sample, this clone was seen a few times. This chain uses TRBV30 with TRBJ1-5, with D possibly TRBD1 on 6 matching bases. The CDR3 contains 12 residues. CDR1 and CDR2 from the germline V gene are GTSNPN and SVGIG (reference sequence). V lost 5 bases and J lost 7, with 12 bases in between. The CDR3 nucleotides are TGTGCCTGGGGGGAGGGGGGGCAGCCCCAGCATTTT. The encoded protein is CAWGEGGQPQHF.

The chain carries TRBV10-2 and TRBJ2-3; 7 positions match TRBD1. The CDR3 has 12 amino acids. Germline CDR1 and CDR2: WSHSY and SAAADI. The junction had 6 bases not matched to a gene; V was cut back by 6 bases and J by 9 bases. The chain's CDR3 is CASSATGATQYF. The DNA for the CDR3 is TGCGCCAGCAGCGCTACAGGGGCAACGCAGTATTTT.

This rearrangement joins TRBV7-9 to TRBJ2-7; 7 positions agree with TRBD1. Germline assignment: CDR1 SEHNR and CDR2 FQNEAQ (reference sequence). V dropped 5 bases and J dropped 0; count of bases not matched to a gene: 7. The CDR3 is 15 residues long. The CDR3 spells CASSPTRTGSYEQYF. CDR3 bases: TGTGCCAGCAGCCCCACCCGGACAGGCTCCTACGAGCAGTACTTC.

V usage is TRBV6-6 and J usage is TRBJ1-1; perhaps TRBD1 as D (6 bases). CDR1 MNHNY and CDR2 SVGAGI come from the germline V gene (reference sequence). CDR3 length: 14 residues. Deletions cut 11 bases from V and 0 bases from J, with 16 bases between. The CDR3 protein is CAGGGRQMNTEAFF. Written as DNA, the CDR3 is TGTGCCGGGGGCGGCCGACAAATGAACACTGAAGCTTTCTTT.

The V gene is TRBV29-1, the J gene TRBJ2-7; TRBD1 is a possible D gene (6 bases). V was trimmed by 7 bases and J by 5 bases, leaving 18 bases between them. Germline assignment: CDR1 SQVTM and CDR2 ANQGSEA. This CDR3 comprises 13 residues. In DNA, the CDR3 is TGCAGCGGACGAGTACAGGGCAGGAACGAGCAGTACTTC. Translating gives CSGRVQGRNEQYF.

The chain has TRBV15 and TRBJ2-7; 10 bases match TRBD1. V gave up 2 bases and J gave up 1 base; unmatched junction bases: 8. CDR3 length: 17 amino acids. CDR1 and CDR2 from the germline V gene are LNHNV and YYDKDF (reference sequence). DNA of the CDR3: TGTGCCACCAGCAGAAAAGGAGGGACAGGGGTTTCCTACGAGCAGTACTTC. Translation: CATSRKGGTGVSYEQYF.

This clone occurred a few times. This rearrangement joins TRBV28 to TRBJ1-1; 7 nucleotides line up with TRBD1. V lost 4 bases and J lost 4; bases outside the gene matches: 9. CDR3 length: 15 amino acids. Germline-derived CDR1 and CDR2 are MDHEN and SYDVKM. For the CDR3, the DNA is TGTGCCAGCAGTTACCCTCAGGGGGTCACCACTGAAGCTTTCTTT. This codes for CASSYPQGVTTEAFF.

The rearrangement uses TRBV5-4 and TRBJ2-1; TRBD2 agrees at 11 bases. V gave up 2 bases and J gave up 4 bases; unmatched junction bases: 2. Germline loops: CDR1 SGHNT, CDR2 YYREEE (reference sequence). The CDR3 length is 15 residues. The CDR3 spells CASSLGTSGYNEQFF. As DNA, the CDR3 is TGTGCCAGCAGCTTAGGGACTAGCGGTTACAATGAGCAGTTCTTC.